The entry that follows covers one T cell receptor (beta chain) sequence. Its antigen remains unidentified. The data were obtained in a study of T cells in Graves' hyperthyroidism and ophthalmopathy. Germline V gene sequence: CDR1 SGHAT, CDR2 FQNNGV. The CDR3 loop spans 15 amino acids. Trimming at V came to 4 bases and at J to 3 bases, leaving 5 bases not matched to a gene. Study findings and constraints: The majority of expanded thyroid clonotypes above 0.001 also appeared in blood.

RNA transcripts yielded amplified TCR beta CDR3 regions. The HTBI primer set drove a first-round RT-PCR of the TCR CDR3. TCRdb re-analysed the multiplex PCR reads in MiXCR, keeping a single row per CDR3 protein. The sample contains about 400,000 distinct CDR3 sequences, 15% to 18% of which appear only once. The sequence came from a young woman with Graves' hyperthyroidism. This chain connects TRBV11-2 to TRBJ2-1, with 8 bases aligning to TRBD1. The sequencing sample was made of blood. The CDR3 region is CASSSWTGNYNEQFF. CDR3 nucleotide sequence: TGTGCCAGCAGCTCGTGGACAGGGAACTACAATGAGCAGTTCTTC.